This T cell receptor beta chain was documented in a study of T cell changes during pregnancy in multiple sclerosis (dated by TCRdb to about 2019). In terms of the full investigation: The study examined how the T cell repertoire changed over the course of pregnancy in women with multiple sclerosis.

As concerns this clone: The antigen it recognizes is unknown. No base quality values were provided; no much bigger clone lies one nucleotide off.

Library preparation used the immunoSEQ multiplex PCR assay. TCRdb took over this immuneACCESS table, retaining in-frame rearrangements with V and J assigned. Such tables are incomplete; in checked studies, under half of the missing clones stem from an unresolved V gene, and the remainder is unexplained. In all, the sample holds under 55,000 clones, and 91% of those were seen once. The leading ten clones occupy about a tenth of the sample. The clonotype comes from a female donor with multiple sclerosis, enrolled in a pregnancy study. This material consisted of CD8+ T cells from peripheral blood mononuclear cells, taken after pregnancy.

The DNA reads as follows: TGTGCCAGCAGTGAAGGTGTCGGGACAGGTCTCTACGAGCAGTACTTC. Its coded protein is CASSEGVGTGLYEQYF. The V and J segments used are TRBV2 and TRBJ2-7; 8 junctional bases match TRBD1. CDR1 SNHLY and CDR2 FYNNEI were looked up in the germline V gene. From the cysteine up to the phenylalanine, the CDR3 has a length of 16 residues. The kept DNA is CDR3 alone, 48 bases in frame from the first base. The junction shows trimming of 1 base on V and 3 bases on J, and the gene matches do not reach 8 bases of it.